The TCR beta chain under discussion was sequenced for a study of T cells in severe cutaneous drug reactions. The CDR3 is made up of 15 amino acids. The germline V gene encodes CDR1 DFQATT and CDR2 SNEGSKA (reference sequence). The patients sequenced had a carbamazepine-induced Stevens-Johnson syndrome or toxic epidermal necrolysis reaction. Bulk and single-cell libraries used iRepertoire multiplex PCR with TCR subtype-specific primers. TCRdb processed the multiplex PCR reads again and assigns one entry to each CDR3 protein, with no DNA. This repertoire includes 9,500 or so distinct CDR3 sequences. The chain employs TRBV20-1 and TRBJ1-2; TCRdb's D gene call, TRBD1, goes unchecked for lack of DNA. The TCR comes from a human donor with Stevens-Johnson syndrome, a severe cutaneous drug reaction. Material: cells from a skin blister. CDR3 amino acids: CSARLSTGQLYGYTF.